Following are 13 T cell receptor beta chains from one sample sequenced in a study of shared clonotypes between healthy human individuals. Profiling relied on immunoSEQ multiplex PCR, and the TCRdb table lists in-frame clones only, not all of them. This table holds over a million clones, 96% found once. The source material was naive CD4+ T cells sorted from blood. Subset in this sample: CD45RA+ positively selected. All receptors derive from a man between 25 and 39 years old in good health.

The chain links TRBV5-1 to TRBJ2-3, with D perhaps TRBD2 (7 bases). This CDR3 region has 16 residues. Germline V CDR1 and CDR2: SGHRS, YFSETQ. Trimming took off 3 bases at V and 1 base at J, with 15 bases between the two ends. The CDR3 coding sequence is TGCGCCAGCAGCTCAACCCGGGGGGCGCGCACAGATACGCAGTATTTT. The encoded protein is CASSSTRGARTDTQYF.

The chain uses TRBV29-1 and TRBJ1-1; D might be TRBD1 (5 bases). The CDR3 totals 14 residues. V was cut by 7 bases and J by 6 bases, with 21 bases left in between. Per germline, CDR1 SQVTM and CDR2 ANQGSEA. Written as DNA, the CDR3 is TGCAGCGCCCGGCCAGGACAAAGTATACCTGAAGCTTTCTTT. This codes for CSARPGQSIPEAFF.

The chain carries TRBV5-5 and TRBJ2-7; TRBD1 might be the D (6 bases). From germline, CDR1 is SGHKS and CDR2 YYEKEE (reference sequence). The CDR3 has 15 residues. Between the trimmed V and J ends, which lost 5 bases and 2 bases, there was a span of 17 bases. DNA of the CDR3: TGTGCCAGCAGTCTACTCGGACAGACTACCTACGAGCAGTACTTC. This codes for CASSLLGQTTYEQYF.

This clone was seen a handful of times. This CDR3 reads CSVEKGTSYEQYF. The DNA of the CDR3 is TGCAGCGTTGAGAAGGGGACATCCTACGAGCAGTACTTC. This sequence joins TRBV29-1 and TRBJ2-7; a weak D match, TRBD1 (6 bases). V lost 3 bases to trimming and J lost 1 base, with 10 bases between them. The germline CDR1 and CDR2 sequences are SQVTM and ANQGSEA. This CDR3 is built from 13 residues.

The rearrangement links TRBV7-6 to TRBJ1-3; TRBD1 might be the D (6 bases). This CDR3 has 15 amino acids. Germline CDR1 and CDR2: SGHVS and FNYEAQ. Trimming stripped 0 bases from V and 1 base from J, with 7 bases between. CDR3 protein: CASSLAQGSGNTIYF. The CDR3, as DNA: TGTGCCAGCAGCTTAGCTCAGGGGTCTGGAAACACCATATATTTT.

The gene calls are TRBV6-1 and TRBJ2-1, with D uncertain. V lost 5 bases and J 7 bases, leaving 3 bases between the germline ends. CDR1 and CDR2 from the germline V gene are MNHNS and SASEGT. The CDR3 runs to 10 residues. The CDR3 nucleotides read TGTGCCAGCAGTAAGAATGAGCAGTTCTTC. Its protein is CASSKNEQFF.

This chain uses TRBV5-8 with TRBJ2-5, with 7 bases aligning to TRBD1. The CDR3 has 15 residues. Germline CDR1 SGHTS, CDR2 YDEGEE. V gave up 2 bases and J gave up 3 bases; unmatched junction bases: 7. The CDR3 region is CASSLGDSPKETQYF. The CDR3 bases are TGTGCCAGCAGCTTAGGGGACAGTCCCAAAGAGACCCAGTACTTC.

The sample holds one count of this clone. This chain connects TRBV5-1 to TRBJ2-6; 9 nucleotides match TRBD1. The CDR3 has 18 residues. Germline CDR1 reads SGHRS; CDR2 reads YFSETQ. With 3 bases clipped from V and 4 bases from J, the junction kept 11 bases outside the gene matches. CDR3 region: CASSSPGQGTSGANVLTF. CDR3 nucleotide sequence: TGCGCCAGCAGCTCGCCGGGACAGGGAACATCAGGGGCCAACGTCCTGACTTTC.

The CDR3 nucleotides read TGTGCCAGCAGCAAGCGACAGGGGGCGCAAAGCAATCAGCCCCAGCATTTT. Protein product: CASSKRQGAQSNQPQHF. The V and J genes are TRBV7-2 and TRBJ1-5; TRBD1 aligns across 10 bases. From germline, CDR1 is SGHTA and CDR2 FQGNSA. J gave up 1 base and V 5 bases, and 8 bases lay outside the gene matches. The CDR3 totals 17 residues.

This sequence joins TRBV5-4 and TRBJ2-4; D remains unclear. This CDR3 comprises 14 residues. Trimming removed 3 bases at V and 5 bases at J, with 12 bases between. CDR1 is SGHNT and CDR2 is YYREEE in the germline V gene (reference sequence). The CDR3 loop reads CASSWEGPQNIQYF. In DNA form, the CDR3 reads TGTGCCAGCAGCTGGGAAGGGCCCCAAAACATTCAGTACTTC.

The chain is built from TRBV7-6 and TRBJ1-1; maybe TRBD1 (6 bases). CDR1 SGHVS and CDR2 FNYEAQ come from the germline V gene. The germline V and J ends were trimmed by 4 bases and 11 bases, with 14 bases remaining between them. The CDR3 runs 12 residues. The chain's CDR3 is CASSWPGEQAFF. CDR3 nucleotide sequence: TGTGCCAGCAGCTGGCCAGGGGAACAGGCTTTCTTT.

The chain employs TRBV5-4 and TRBJ2-1; 8 bases map to TRBD2. V gave up 4 bases and J gave up 5 bases; unmatched junction bases: 8. Germline V gene sequence: CDR1 SGHNT, CDR2 YYREEE (reference sequence). The CDR3 is made up of 15 amino acids. The CDR3 protein is CASSLTSGTNNEQFF. CDR3 bases: TGTGCCAGCAGCCTAACTAGCGGCACAAACAATGAGCAGTTCTTC.

Note on this clone: Other DNA sequences of this sample code for an identical CDR3. The rearrangement uses TRBV5-1 and TRBJ2-7; D gene unclear. The V gene's germline CDR1 is SGHRS and CDR2 YFSETQ. Trimming removed 0 bases from V and 1 base from J, with 8 bases in between. The CDR3 covers 14 residues. The CDR3 sequence: CASSLALGSYEQYF. CDR3 DNA: TGCGCCAGCAGCTTGGCTCTGGGGTCCTACGAGCAGTACTTC.